This TCR beta chain is from a study of CD8 T cells in ankylosing spondylitis. Germline V gives CDR1 MDHEN, CDR2 SYDVKM. The CDR3 consists of 16 residues. The ends lost 3 bases at V and 3 bases at J; junction bases unmatched: 6. This clonotype was counted at least ten times. Each CDR3 protein is one row after TCRdb ran MiXCR on the 5' RACE reads. The sample contains around 330,000 distinct CDR3 sequences, approximately 10% of which appear only once. The source of this sequence is a female donor with ankylosing spondylitis or in good health (not recorded which). The rearrangement links TRBV28 to TRBJ2-3; TRBD1 aligns across 10 bases. The material sequenced was blood, either unsorted or a sorted T cell fraction (not recorded which). The CDR3 loop reads CASSLSGTGATDTQYF. The CDR3 DNA reads as TGTGCCAGCAGTTTGTCCGGGACAGGGGCGACAGATACGCAGTATTTT.